This TCR beta chain was documented in a study of T cell changes during pregnancy in multiple sclerosis. Germline loops: CDR1 SEHNR, CDR2 FQNEAQ (reference sequence). The CDR3 covers 14 residues. Losses at the gene ends were 5 bases for V and 6 bases for J; bases not matched to a gene: 10. Only in-frame clones appear in the TCRdb table, and some are missing; sequencing was by immunoSEQ multiplex PCR. The sample contains 55,000 to 65,000 clones, roughly 95% of which appear only once. The clonotype was recovered from a female donor with multiple sclerosis, enrolled in a pregnancy study. The V gene is TRBV7-9, the J gene TRBJ2-7; TRBD2 matches at 7 bases. This material consisted of CD4+ T cells from peripheral blood mononuclear cells, taken before pregnancy. DNA for the CDR3: TGTGCCAGCAGCCCCCCTAGCGGTTGGGGCGAGCAGTACTTC. This encodes CASSPPSGWGEQYF.